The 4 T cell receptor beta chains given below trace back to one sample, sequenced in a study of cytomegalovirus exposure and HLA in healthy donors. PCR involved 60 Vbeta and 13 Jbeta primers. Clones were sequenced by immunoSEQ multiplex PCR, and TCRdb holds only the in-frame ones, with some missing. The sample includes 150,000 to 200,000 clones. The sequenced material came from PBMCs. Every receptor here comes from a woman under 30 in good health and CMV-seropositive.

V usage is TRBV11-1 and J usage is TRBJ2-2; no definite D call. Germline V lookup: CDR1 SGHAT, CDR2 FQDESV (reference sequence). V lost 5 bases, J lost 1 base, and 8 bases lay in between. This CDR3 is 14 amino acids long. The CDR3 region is CASSGHWNTGELFF. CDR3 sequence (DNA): TGTGCCAGCAGCGGGCACTGGAACACCGGGGAGCTGTTTTTT. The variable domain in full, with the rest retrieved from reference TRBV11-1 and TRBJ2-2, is EAEVAQSPRYKITEKSQAVAFWCDPISGHATLYWYRQILGQGPELLVQFQDESVVDDSQLPKDRFSAERLKGVDSTLKIQPAELGDSAMYLCASSGHWNTGELFFGEGSRLTVL.

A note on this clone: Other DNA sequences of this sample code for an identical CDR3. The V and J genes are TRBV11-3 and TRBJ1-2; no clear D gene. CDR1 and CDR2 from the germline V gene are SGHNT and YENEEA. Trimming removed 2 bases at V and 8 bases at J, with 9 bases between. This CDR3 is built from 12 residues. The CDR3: CASSLRGRGYTF. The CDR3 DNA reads TGTGCCAGCAGCTTACGGGGTCGGGGCTACACCTTC.

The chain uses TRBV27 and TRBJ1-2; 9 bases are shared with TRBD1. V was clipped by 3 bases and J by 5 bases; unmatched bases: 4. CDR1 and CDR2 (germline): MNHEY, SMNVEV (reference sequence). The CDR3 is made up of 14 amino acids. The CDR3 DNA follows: TGTGCCAGCAGTTTTTCCGACAGGGGGTATGGCTACACCTTC. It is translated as CASSFSDRGYGYTF.

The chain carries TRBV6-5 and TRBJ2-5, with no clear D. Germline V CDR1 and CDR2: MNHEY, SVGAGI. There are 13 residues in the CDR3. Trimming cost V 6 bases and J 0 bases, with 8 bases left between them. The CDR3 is CASRVRDQETQYF. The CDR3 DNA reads TGTGCCAGCAGGGTTCGCGACCAAGAGACCCAGTACTTC.